These T cell receptor beta chains were read from a single sample in a study of CD8+CD57+ T cells in acquired aplastic anemia. TCRdb passed the reads through MiXCR, listing each CDR3 protein once. The sample holds about 170,000 distinct CDR3 sequences, less than 60% seen once. Sequenced material: sorted CD4+, CD8+, or CD8+CD57+ T cells (not recorded which) from PBMCs. These receptors came from a human donor with aplastic anemia. Each CDR3 is given with its conserved first and last residue. A D gene is named only where the DNA matches it firmly. A clone size is listed for some rows: how often the clone was seen (once, few, many), or a class if it is expanded.

d_gene: .
v_gene: TRBV24-1
abundance: .
j_gene: TRBJ1-2
CDR3aa: CATSGGGGSDYGYTF

d_gene: .
v_gene: TRBV19
abundance: .
j_gene: TRBJ1-4
CDR3aa: CASSFFGQEKLFF

d_gene: TRBD1
v_gene: TRBV7-3
abundance: many
j_gene: TRBJ2-6
CDR3aa: CASSSTRQGAGANVLTF

d_gene: .
v_gene: TRBV24-1
abundance: .
j_gene: TRBJ2-1
CDR3aa: CATSEWATRVYNEQFF

d_gene: .
v_gene: TRBV20-1
abundance: .
j_gene: TRBJ2-3
CDR3aa: CSARERGLGDTQYF

d_gene: .
v_gene: TRBV7-3
abundance: .
j_gene: TRBJ1-1
CDR3aa: CASSSYGQTNTEAFF

d_gene: .
v_gene: TRBV24-1
abundance: .
j_gene: TRBJ2-3
CDR3aa: CANKDGSDTQYF

d_gene: .
v_gene: TRBV7-2
abundance: .
j_gene: TRBJ2-5
CDR3aa: CASSLAGKETQYF

d_gene: .
v_gene: TRBV20-1
abundance: .
j_gene: TRBJ2-2
CDR3aa: CSARDWAGTTGELFF

d_gene: .
v_gene: TRBV9
abundance: many
j_gene: TRBJ1-2
CDR3aa: CASSVGQLEYGYTF

d_gene: .
v_gene: TRBV2
abundance: .
j_gene: TRBJ2-7
CDR3aa: CASSAGTEDEQYF

d_gene: .
v_gene: TRBV4-1
abundance: many
j_gene: TRBJ2-5
CDR3aa: CASSQVLKETQYF

d_gene: .
v_gene: TRBV12-3/TRBV12-4
abundance: many
j_gene: TRBJ1-2
CDR3aa: CASSVGVNYGYTF

d_gene: .
v_gene: TRBV5-1
abundance: .
j_gene: TRBJ1-1
CDR3aa: CASSAGAGGMTEAFF

d_gene: .
v_gene: TRBV2
abundance: .
j_gene: TRBJ2-6
CDR3aa: CASRERSGANVLTF

d_gene: .
v_gene: TRBV19
abundance: .
j_gene: TRBJ2-7
CDR3aa: CATSNNYEQYF

d_gene: .
v_gene: TRBV7-2
abundance: many
j_gene: TRBJ2-7
CDR3aa: CASSQTAGAYEQYF

d_gene: .
v_gene: TRBV7-8
abundance: .
j_gene: TRBJ2-7
CDR3aa: CASSLGMGGYEQYF

d_gene: TRBD2
v_gene: TRBV20-1
abundance: many
j_gene: TRBJ2-2
CDR3aa: CSAISGGLRTGELFF

d_gene: .
v_gene: TRBV4-2
abundance: few
j_gene: TRBJ1-5
CDR3aa: CASSQPGNQPQHF

d_gene: .
v_gene: TRBV7-9
abundance: many
j_gene: TRBJ1-2
CDR3aa: CASSPEAVPRYGYTF

d_gene: TRBD2
v_gene: TRBV24-1
abundance: many
j_gene: TRBJ2-5
CDR3aa: CATQGGQRGAQETQYF

d_gene: .
v_gene: TRBV5-1
abundance: .
j_gene: TRBJ2-1
CDR3aa: CASSLGGTGSYNEQFF

d_gene: TRBD1
v_gene: TRBV12-3/TRBV12-4
abundance: many
j_gene: TRBJ1-5
CDR3aa: CASRPGTGVQPQHF

d_gene: TRBD2
v_gene: TRBV9
abundance: .
j_gene: TRBJ2-2
CDR3aa: CASSGLAGGAGELFF

d_gene: TRBD1
v_gene: TRBV29-1
abundance: .
j_gene: TRBJ1-5
CDR3aa: CSVGQGLNRPQHF

d_gene: TRBD2
v_gene: TRBV19
abundance: once
j_gene: TRBJ2-5
CDR3aa: CASRRTSGKETQYF

d_gene: .
v_gene: TRBV5-1
abundance: many
j_gene: TRBJ1-2
CDR3aa: CASSLAGGGYTF

d_gene: TRBD1
v_gene: TRBV5-1
abundance: many
j_gene: TRBJ2-7
CDR3aa: CASSLRDRTSYEQYF

d_gene: TRBD1
v_gene: TRBV2
abundance: .
j_gene: TRBJ1-2
CDR3aa: CASRPRTGPYGYTF

d_gene: TRBD1
v_gene: TRBV6-5
abundance: .
j_gene: TRBJ1-1
CDR3aa: CASSYTDRGVTEAFF

d_gene: TRBD1
v_gene: TRBV7-3
abundance: few
j_gene: TRBJ2-1
CDR3aa: CASRTTGGAHEQFF

d_gene: TRBD2
v_gene: TRBV4-2
abundance: many
j_gene: TRBJ2-3
CDR3aa: CASSARTSGTISTDTQYF

d_gene: .
v_gene: TRBV12-3/TRBV12-4
abundance: .
j_gene: TRBJ1-2
CDR3aa: CASSLSGGGYGYTF

d_gene: TRBD1
v_gene: TRBV12-3/TRBV12-4
abundance: .
j_gene: TRBJ2-5
CDR3aa: CASSLRTGGETQYF

d_gene: .
v_gene: TRBV2
abundance: many
j_gene: TRBJ2-5
CDR3aa: CASSERWETQYF

d_gene: .
v_gene: TRBV2
abundance: many
j_gene: TRBJ1-3
CDR3aa: CASGSGNTIYF

d_gene: TRBD2
v_gene: TRBV11-2
abundance: .
j_gene: TRBJ2-3
CDR3aa: CASSLFGGRARGDTQYF

d_gene: TRBD1
v_gene: TRBV7-2
abundance: once
j_gene: TRBJ1-6
CDR3aa: CASSSGQAPSPLHF

d_gene: .
v_gene: TRBV5-1
abundance: many
j_gene: TRBJ2-1
CDR3aa: CASSLEAGTNEQFF

d_gene: .
v_gene: TRBV10-3
abundance: .
j_gene: TRBJ1-6
CDR3aa: CAISESSDSLYSSPLHF

d_gene: TRBD1
v_gene: TRBV5-6
abundance: .
j_gene: TRBJ1-2
CDR3aa: CASSMGTGLNYGYTF

d_gene: .
v_gene: TRBV10-1
abundance: .
j_gene: TRBJ2-7
CDR3aa: CASSEADEVQPKQQYF

d_gene: .
v_gene: TRBV20-1
abundance: .
j_gene: TRBJ2-2
CDR3aa: CSCLGAITGELFF